These T cell receptor beta chains were read from a single sample in a study of regulatory T cells in long-lasting Graves disease. In TCRdb, the multiplex PCR reads were re-called with MiXCR into one record per CDR3 protein. This table holds around 460,000 distinct CDR3 sequences, 20% to 25% found once. The source material was peripheral blood mononuclear cells (PBMCs), sampled when the disease was refractory, from a patient treated with antithyroid drugs. These TCRs come from a female donor with Graves disease. CDR3s include the opening cysteine and the closing phenylalanine or tryptophan. The order of the fields is V gene, J gene, clone size, D gene, CDR3 DNA, CDR3 protein. The D gene is left open where the match is weak. Part of the rows lack a size; the others show once, few, many or a class for expanded clones.

v_call: TRBV4-3; j_call: TRBJ1-3; clone_size: once; d_call: NA; cdr3_nt: TGCGCCAGCAGCCAAGATCTGGGCAGCTCTGGAAACACCATATATTTT; cdr3_aa: CASSQDLGSSGNTIYF
v_call: TRBV12-3/TRBV12-4; j_call: TRBJ1-5; clone_size: many; d_call: TRBD1; cdr3_nt: TGTGCCAGCAGTTACCAGGGGGGGGGCAATCAGCCCCAGCATTTT; cdr3_aa: CASSYQGGGNQPQHF
v_call: TRBV28; j_call: TRBJ2-6; clone_size: many; d_call: NA; cdr3_nt: TGTGCCAGCAGTTTGAATCTTCCGGGCTCTGGGGCCAACGTCCTGACTTTC; cdr3_aa: CASSLNLPGSGANVLTF
v_call: TRBV12-3/TRBV12-4; j_call: TRBJ2-4; clone_size: many; d_call: TRBD2; cdr3_nt: TGTGCCAGCAGTACCGGGACTAGCAGAAACATTCAGTACTTC; cdr3_aa: CASSTGTSRNIQYF
v_call: TRBV6-5; j_call: TRBJ1-5; clone_size: many; d_call: NA; cdr3_nt: TGTGCCAGCAGTTATGATCCCCGGTCAGTCGGGTCGGGGTTGAGCAATCAGCCCCAGCATTTT; cdr3_aa: CASSYDPRSVGSGLSNQPQHF
v_call: TRBV5-6; j_call: TRBJ2-5; clone_size: few; d_call: TRBD1; cdr3_nt: TGTGCCAGCAGCGACACGACAGGGTACCAAGAGACCCAGTACTTC; cdr3_aa: CASSDTTGYQETQYF
v_call: TRBV2; j_call: TRBJ2-7; clone_size: few; d_call: NA; cdr3_nt: TGTGCCAGCACTTGGGAGTCTGCGGCGGGGGAGCAGTACTTC; cdr3_aa: CASTWESAAGEQYF
v_call: TRBV29-1; j_call: TRBJ1-1; clone_size: many; d_call: NA; cdr3_nt: TGCAGCGTTGTTCAGGGAGGCACTGAAGCTTTCTTT; cdr3_aa: CSVVQGGTEAFF
v_call: TRBV30; j_call: TRBJ1-5; clone_size: NA; d_call: NA; cdr3_nt: TGTGCCTGGAGTCCCGGGGGCAATCAGCCCCAGCATTTT; cdr3_aa: CAWSPGGNQPQHF
v_call: TRBV29-1; j_call: TRBJ1-6; clone_size: many; d_call: NA; cdr3_nt: TGCAGCGTTGATCACGGGGGCGGGAATTCACCCCTCCACTTT; cdr3_aa: CSVDHGGGNSPLHF
v_call: TRBV12-3/TRBV12-4; j_call: TRBJ2-6; clone_size: many; d_call: TRBD1; cdr3_nt: TGTGCCAGCAGTACCGGACAGGGTCCCTCTGGGGCCAACGTCCTGACTTTC; cdr3_aa: CASSTGQGPSGANVLTF
v_call: TRBV5-6; j_call: TRBJ2-7; clone_size: NA; d_call: NA; cdr3_nt: TGTGCCAGCAGCTCCCTCTGGAGCGCCTCCTACGAGCAGTACTTC; cdr3_aa: CASSSLWSASYEQYF
v_call: TRBV12-3/TRBV12-4; j_call: TRBJ2-2; clone_size: NA; d_call: TRBD2; cdr3_nt: TGTGCCAGCAGTCTGACTAGCGGGGACACCGGGGAGCTGTTTTTT; cdr3_aa: CASSLTSGDTGELFF
v_call: TRBV7-2; j_call: TRBJ2-2; clone_size: NA; d_call: NA; cdr3_nt: TGTGCCAGCAGCTTAAATACCGACGGGGAGCTGTTTTTT; cdr3_aa: CASSLNTDGELFF
v_call: TRBV11-2; j_call: TRBJ1-1; clone_size: many; d_call: NA; cdr3_nt: TGTGCCAGCAGCTTACGGGTGGCCGGCACTGAAGCTTTCTTT; cdr3_aa: CASSLRVAGTEAFF
v_call: TRBV5-4; j_call: TRBJ2-5; clone_size: NA; d_call: NA; cdr3_nt: TGTGCCAGCAGCTTCGCAGACCGAGAGACCCAGTACTTC; cdr3_aa: CASSFADRETQYF
v_call: TRBV7-9; j_call: TRBJ2-7; clone_size: NA; d_call: TRBD1; cdr3_nt: TGTGCCAGCAGCTCCAGGGACAGGTCCGCTAGGCAGCAGTACTTT; cdr3_aa: CASSSRDRSARQQYF
v_call: TRBV5-1; j_call: TRBJ2-2; clone_size: few; d_call: NA; cdr3_nt: TGCGCCAGCAGCTTGTTGGGGACGAACACCGGGGAGCTGTTTTTT; cdr3_aa: CASSLLGTNTGELFF
v_call: TRBV7-2; j_call: TRBJ2-7; clone_size: many; d_call: TRBD1; cdr3_nt: TGTGCCTCAACAGGCGGGACAGGGGTGGAAGAGCAGTACTTC; cdr3_aa: CASTGGTGVEEQYF
v_call: TRBV11-2; j_call: TRBJ1-2; clone_size: few; d_call: NA; cdr3_nt: TGTGCCAGCAGCTCCGTAAGGACACAGGGCTACACCTTC; cdr3_aa: CASSSVRTQGYTF
v_call: TRBV30; j_call: TRBJ2-2; clone_size: NA; d_call: NA; cdr3_nt: TGTGCCTGGAGGCTCCCGCGCGACACCGGGGAGCTGTTTTTT; cdr3_aa: CAWRLPRDTGELFF
v_call: TRBV5-5; j_call: TRBJ2-7; clone_size: NA; d_call: TRBD1; cdr3_nt: TGTGCCAGCACTATTGGGACAGGGGGCCGCGAGCAGTACTTC; cdr3_aa: CASTIGTGGREQYF
v_call: TRBV6-1; j_call: TRBJ1-5; clone_size: NA; d_call: NA; cdr3_nt: TGTGCCAGCAGTGATCCGGGGGGGGAATTCAATCAGCCCCAGCATTTT; cdr3_aa: CASSDPGGEFNQPQHF
v_call: TRBV12-3/TRBV12-4; j_call: TRBJ2-7; clone_size: many; d_call: NA; cdr3_nt: TGTGCCAGCAGTAATGACAGAAGCTCCTACGAGCAGTACTTC; cdr3_aa: CASSNDRSSYEQYF
v_call: TRBV27; j_call: TRBJ1-3; clone_size: few; d_call: NA; cdr3_nt: TGTGCCAGCATAGGGACTGGAAACACCATATATTTT; cdr3_aa: CASIGTGNTIYF
v_call: TRBV5-1; j_call: TRBJ2-7; clone_size: NA; d_call: TRBD1; cdr3_nt: TGCGCCAGCAGTGCGGACAGGCAGGAGCAGTACTTC; cdr3_aa: CASSADRQEQYF
v_call: TRBV7-2; j_call: TRBJ2-7; clone_size: NA; d_call: NA; cdr3_nt: TGTGCCAGCAGCTCGACTCAATCGGGCTCCTACGAGCAGTACTTC; cdr3_aa: CASSSTQSGSYEQYF
v_call: TRBV29-1; j_call: TRBJ1-1; clone_size: few; d_call: TRBD1; cdr3_nt: TGCAGCGTTGATGGGGGGACAGGCATGAACACTGAAGCTTTCTTT; cdr3_aa: CSVDGGTGMNTEAFF
v_call: TRBV2; j_call: TRBJ2-3; clone_size: few; d_call: NA; cdr3_nt: TGTGCCAGCAGGAGAGCGAGAAACACAGATACGCAGTATTTT; cdr3_aa: CASRRARNTDTQYF
v_call: TRBV3-1; j_call: TRBJ1-1; clone_size: NA; d_call: NA; cdr3_nt: TGTGCCAGCAGCCAACCATCGAGAGGGACTGAAGCTTTCTTT; cdr3_aa: CASSQPSRGTEAFF
v_call: TRBV6-9; j_call: TRBJ2-7; clone_size: NA; d_call: NA; cdr3_nt: TGTGCCAGCAGTTACGCTTCTCAGGGCGGGGCCCACGAGCAGTACTTC; cdr3_aa: CASSYASQGGAHEQYF
v_call: TRBV27; j_call: TRBJ2-3; clone_size: NA; d_call: NA; cdr3_nt: TGTGCCAGCAGTCCCGATAGACATCGTGCAGATACGCAGTATTTT; cdr3_aa: CASSPDRHRADTQYF
v_call: TRBV7-2; j_call: TRBJ2-4; clone_size: many; d_call: NA; cdr3_nt: TGTGCCAGCAGCTTAGTTCCGCTGGGAATCATTCAGTACTTC; cdr3_aa: CASSLVPLGIIQYF
v_call: TRBV28; j_call: TRBJ1-5; clone_size: many; d_call: NA; cdr3_nt: TGTGCCAGCACACCGACAGGTTTTGGCAATCAGCCCCAGCATTTT; cdr3_aa: CASTPTGFGNQPQHF